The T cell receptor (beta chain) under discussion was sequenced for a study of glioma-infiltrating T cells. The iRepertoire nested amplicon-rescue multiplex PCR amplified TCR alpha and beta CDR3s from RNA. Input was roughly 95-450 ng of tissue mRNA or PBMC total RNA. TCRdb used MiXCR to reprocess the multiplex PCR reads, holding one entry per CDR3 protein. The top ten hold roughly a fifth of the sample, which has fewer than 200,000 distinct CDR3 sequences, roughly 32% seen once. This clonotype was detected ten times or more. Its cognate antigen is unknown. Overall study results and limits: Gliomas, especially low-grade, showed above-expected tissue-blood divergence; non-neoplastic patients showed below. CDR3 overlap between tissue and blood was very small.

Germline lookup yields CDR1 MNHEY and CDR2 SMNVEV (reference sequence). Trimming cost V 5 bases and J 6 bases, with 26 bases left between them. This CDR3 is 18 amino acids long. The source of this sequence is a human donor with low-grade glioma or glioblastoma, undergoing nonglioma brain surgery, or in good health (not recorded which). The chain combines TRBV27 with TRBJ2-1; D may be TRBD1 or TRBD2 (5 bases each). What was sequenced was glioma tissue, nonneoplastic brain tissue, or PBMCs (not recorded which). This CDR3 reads CASSPHLRGAGTTNEQFF. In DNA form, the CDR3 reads TGTGCCAGCAGTCCTCACCTCCGGGGAGCTGGGACCACCAATGAGCAGTTCTTC.